This paragraph reports one TCR beta chain. Its target is unknown. This record belongs to a study of cytomegalovirus exposure and HLA in healthy donors. The wider study: A previous analysis identified approximately 120 million unique TCR beta sequences derived from approximately 190 million T cells.

General observations from the study: Cytomegalovirus association was listed for 164 TCR beta chains. Reportedly, diagnosis of cytomegalovirus status by the classifier showed high specificity and sensitivity.

The PCR had 60 Vbeta and 13 Jbeta primers. Clones were read by immunoSEQ multiplex PCR, and TCRdb kept only the in-frame ones, dropping some. The sample holds under 200,000 clones. This TCR was recovered from a young woman in good health and CMV-seropositive. Specimen: PBMCs.

CDR3 in amino acids: CASARGLADYNEQFF. In DNA form, the CDR3 reads TGCGCCAGCGCAAGAGGACTAGCGGACTACAATGAGCAGTTCTTC. This chain links TRBV5-1 with TRBJ2-1; 10 positions match TRBD2. The CDR3 has 15 residues. Unmatched junction bases numbered 7, after V lost 7 bases and J lost 3 bases. Germline-derived CDR1 and CDR2 are SGHRS and YFSETQ. Based on the CDR3 plus reference TRBV5-1 and TRBJ2-1, the full variable domain is KAGVTQTPRYLIKTRGQQVTLSCSPISGHRSVSWYQQTPGQGLQFLFEYFSETQRNKGNFPGRFSGRQFSNSRSEMNVSTLELGDSALYLCASARGLADYNEQFFGPGTRLTVL.